The 21 T cell receptor beta chains below all came from one sample that was sequenced in a study of T cells in Graves' hyperthyroidism and ophthalmopathy. Amplification of TCR beta CDR3 regions was performed using RNA transcripts as template. During a first-round RT-PCR of the TCR CDR3, the HTBI primer set was used. TCRdb used MiXCR to reprocess the multiplex PCR reads, holding one entry per CDR3 protein. The table lists roughly 400,000 distinct CDR3 sequences, over 12% of them singletons, with 25% to 30% in the top ten. The sample comprised blood. These receptor sequences come from a man in his fifties or sixties with Graves' ophthalmopathy.

This clonotype was observed many times. This chain uses TRBV2 with TRBJ2-7; D is possibly TRBD1 (5 bases). The germline V and J ends were trimmed by 4 bases and 4 bases, with 14 bases remaining between them. The germline V gene encodes CDR1 SNHLY and CDR2 FYNNEI. The CDR3 is 14 residues long. The CDR3 region is CASSAGHRTYEQYF. In nucleotides, the CDR3 is TGTGCCAGCAGTGCCGGACATAGGACGTACGAGCAGTACTTC.

This clonotype was detected many times. This chain connects TRBV29-1 to TRBJ2-3, with TRBD2 matching 8 bases. This CDR3 comprises 17 residues. Looked up from germline, CDR1 is SQVTM and CDR2 is ANQGSEA. Trimming took 3 bases from V and 2 from J; bases not matched to a gene: 13. The chain's CDR3 is CSVDVREAQDLTDTQYF. CDR3 nucleotide sequence: TGCAGCGTTGATGTGCGGGAGGCCCAGGACCTCACAGATACGCAGTATTTT.

This clonotype was recorded at least ten times. The V call is TRBV2, the J call TRBJ2-7, with D possibly matching TRBD2 (5 bases). Between the trimmed V and J ends, which lost 7 bases and 6 bases, there was a span of 10 bases. CDR1 and CDR2 (germline): SNHLY, FYNNEI. This CDR3 contains 11 residues. CDR3: CASMAGPEQYF. CDR3 bases: TGTGCCAGCATGGCGGGTCCCGAGCAGTACTTC.

As for this clonotype: This may arise from a read error, as a much more abundant clone is one base away. The rearrangement uses TRBV11-2 and TRBJ2-3; D possibly uses TRBD1 or TRBD2 (7 bases each). V dropped 4 bases and J dropped 2 bases, with 16 bases sitting between them. The CDR3 spans 16 residues. Germline V lookup: CDR1 SGHAT, CDR2 FQNNGV. This CDR3 reads CASSWAGGGATDTQYF. CDR3 DNA sequence: TGTGCCAGCAGCTGGGCAGGGGGGGGGGCCACAGATACGCAGTATTTT.

The table lists this clonotype with many counts. V and J are TRBV7-3 and TRBJ2-6; 10 bases agree with TRBD2. This CDR3 comprises 16 residues. The germline V gene has CDR1 SGHTA and CDR2 FQGTGA. V lost 5 bases, J lost 2 bases, and 3 bases stayed unmatched. The CDR3 DNA reads TGTGCCAGCAGCCCAAGCGGGAGGGCTGGGGCCAACGTCCTGACTTTC. As protein: CASSPSGRAGANVLTF.

This clonotype was counted ten times or more. This chain joins TRBV5-1 and TRBJ2-1, with 7 nucleotides matching TRBD1. In germline, CDR1 is SGHRS, CDR2 YFSETQ. J gave up 5 bases and V 1 base, and 9 bases lay outside the gene matches. The CDR3 has 16 amino acids. CDR3 in amino acids: CASSLPKTGTDNEQFF. CDR3 DNA: TGCGCCAGCAGCTTGCCCAAGACAGGGACCGACAATGAGCAGTTCTTC.

This clonotype was recorded at least ten times. V is TRBV30 and J is TRBJ2-7, with TRBD2 matching over 7 bases. Germline values: CDR1 GTSNPN, CDR2 SVGIG (reference sequence). Trimming removed 0 bases from V and 2 bases from J; junction bases left unmatched: 4. The CDR3 contains 14 residues. The CDR3 is CAWSVSGITYEQYF. The CDR3 DNA reads as TGTGCCTGGAGTGTAAGCGGGATCACCTACGAGCAGTACTTC.

This clonotype was picked up many times. The chain carries TRBV19 and TRBJ1-1; D is unclear. Germline V CDR1 and CDR2: LNHDA, SQIVND (reference sequence). This CDR3 has 14 residues. The V and J ends lost 3 bases and 4 bases respectively, with 12 bases between them. CDR3 in DNA: TGTGCCAGTAGTATTCGAGGGTTTGGCACTGAAGCTTTCTTT. Translation: CASSIRGFGTEAFF.

This clonotype occurred a few times. V usage is TRBV24-1 and J usage is TRBJ2-2; TRBD2 agrees at 9 bases. V dropped 0 bases and J dropped 6; count of bases not matched to a gene: 7. Germline assignment: CDR1 KGHDR and CDR2 SFDVKD. CDR3 length: 17 residues. CDR3 sequence reads: CATSDLERSGGPGELFF. Here the CDR3 DNA reads TGTGCCACCAGTGATTTGGAGAGGAGCGGGGGGCCCGGGGAGCTGTTTTTT.

The CDR3 is CASSIGTGVGEQYF. In DNA, the CDR3 is TGCGCCAGCAGCATAGGGACAGGGGTTGGGGAGCAGTACTTC. The chain is built from TRBV5-1 and TRBJ2-7; TRBD1 aligns across 10 bases. The J segment lost 7 bases and the V segment lost 4 bases, leaving 8 bases of the junction unmatched. CDR1 is SGHRS, CDR2 YFSETQ, per germline. CDR3 length equals 14 residues.

This clonotype was counted at least ten times. The chain couples TRBV5-4 to TRBJ2-3, with no clear D. The CDR3 is made up of 14 amino acids. The V end was cut by 4 bases, the J end by 1 base, with 10 bases between. Germline loops: CDR1 SGHNT, CDR2 YYREEE (reference sequence). The CDR3 protein is CASSRDQGTDTQYF. In DNA, the CDR3 is TGTGCCAGCAGCCGAGATCAAGGCACAGATACGCAGTATTTT.

V usage is TRBV24-1 and J usage is TRBJ2-3; D is perhaps TRBD1 (6 bases). The CDR3 spans 15 residues. CDR1 and CDR2 (germline): KGHDR, SFDVKD. Trimming removed 5 bases at V and 5 bases at J, with 16 bases between. CDR3: CATSASRGNGDTQYF. DNA for the CDR3: TGTGCCACCAGTGCCTCGAGGGGGAACGGAGATACGCAGTATTTT.

The chain couples TRBV6-2 or TRBV6-3 to TRBJ2-2; TRBD2 matches at 8 bases. Germline CDR1 MNHEY, CDR2 SVGEGT. The trim removed 3 bases at V and 7 bases at J, leaving 7 bases unmatched. This CDR3 comprises 15 residues. The CDR3 loop is CASSYGGTRDGELFF. CDR3 bases: TGTGCCAGCAGTTATGGGGGGACTAGGGACGGGGAGCTGTTTTTT.

This clonotype was counted at least ten times. The V and J genes are TRBV5-8 and TRBJ2-1; either TRBD1 or TRBD2 may supply D (5 bases each). The CDR3 covers 12 residues. Per germline, CDR1 SGHTS and CDR2 YDEGEE. The V end was cut by 5 bases, the J end by 8 bases, with 11 bases between. This chain's CDR3 is CASRGRLHEQFF. For the CDR3, the DNA is TGTGCCAGCAGGGGACGGTTGCATGAGCAGTTCTTC.

The table lists this clonotype with a few counts. J is TRBJ2-7 and V is TRBV20-1; TRBD2 aligns across 11 bases. V lost 3 bases and J lost 2; bases outside the gene matches: 9. This CDR3 has 16 residues. Germline loops: CDR1 DFQATT, CDR2 SNEGSKA (reference sequence). The CDR3 region is CSASPPGTSGAYEQYF. The CDR3 DNA reads as TGCAGTGCTAGCCCCCCCGGGACTAGCGGAGCCTACGAGCAGTACTTC.

This clonotype was counted only a few times. This chain uses TRBV4-1 with TRBJ2-6; D is perhaps TRBD2 (6 bases). The V end was cut by 0 bases, the J end by 5 bases, with 14 bases between. Germline CDR1 and CDR2: MGHRA and YSYEKL. The CDR3 has 17 amino acids. The CDR3 DNA reads as TGCGCCAGCAGCCAAGATCGCGGAGGGCGATGGGCCAACGTCCTGACTTTC. Translating it yields CASSQDRGGRWANVLTF.

This chain uses TRBV4-1 with TRBJ2-1; D is unresolved. Germline V CDR1 and CDR2: MGHRA, YSYEKL. This CDR3 contains 17 residues. Deletions cut 0 bases from V and 0 bases from J, with 12 bases between. The CDR3 spells CASSQENFPSSYNEQFF. CDR3 in DNA: TGCGCCAGCAGCCAAGAGAATTTCCCGAGCTCCTACAATGAGCAGTTCTTC.

This clonotype was found many times. The rearrangement uses TRBV30 and TRBJ2-2; 8 nucleotides match TRBD1. The junction had 2 bases not matched to a gene; V was cut back by 2 bases and J by 0 bases. The CDR3 length is 15 residues. Per the germline V gene, CDR1 is GTSNPN and CDR2 is SVGIG (reference sequence). The CDR3 region has the DNA TGTGCCTGGAGTCGACAGGGGACGAACACCGGGGAGCTGTTTTTT. This sequence encodes CAWSRQGTNTGELFF.

In DNA, the CDR3 is TGTGCCAGCAGCGTCGATCCGGGGACTACCCAAGAGACCCAGTACTTC. This gives the protein CASSVDPGTTQETQYF. V is TRBV9 and J is TRBJ2-5; 7 bases align to TRBD2. Germline CDR1 is SGDLS and CDR2 is YYNGEE. This CDR3 contains 16 residues. V dropped 2 bases and J dropped 1; count of bases not matched to a gene: 8.

The chain couples TRBV7-9 to TRBJ1-3, with TRBD1 matching 9 bases. CDR1 is SEHNR and CDR2 is FQNEAQ in the germline V gene (reference sequence). The CDR3 covers 15 residues. J gave up 2 bases and V 5 bases, and 4 bases lay outside the gene matches. CDR3 loop: CASSPRQGAGNTIYF. The DNA of the CDR3 is TGTGCCAGCAGCCCCAGACAGGGGGCTGGAAACACCATATATTTT.

This clonotype was detected ten times or more. This rearrangement joins TRBV7-8 to TRBJ2-1; 7 bases are a match to TRBD1. The CDR3 length is 16 residues. Trimming took 3 bases from V and 2 from J; bases not matched to a gene: 7. Germline CDR1 SGHVS, CDR2 FQNEAQ. The CDR3, as DNA: TGTGCCAGCAGCTTCGACAGGGTTACCGCCTACAATGAGCAGTTCTTC. Translating it yields CASSFDRVTAYNEQFF.